The 27 T cell receptor beta chains below all came from one sample that was sequenced in a study of T cell responses to AZD1222 COVID-19 vaccine. Assay used: immunoSEQ multiplex PCR; TCRdb lists only in-frame clones, some missing. The sample has 150,000 to 170,000 clones, about 88% seen once. The source material was peripheral blood, sampled on day 0 of AZD1222 vaccination. These receptors were taken from an adult in good health.

The chain joins TRBV11-2 to TRBJ1-1, with D maybe TRBD1 (6 bases). The CDR3 loop spans 14 amino acids. Germline loops: CDR1 SGHAT, CDR2 FQNNGV. Trimming shortened V by 3 bases and J by 4 bases, and 12 bases separated the two germline ends. The CDR3, as DNA: TGTGCCAGCAGCTTTGGGGAGGGGGGCACTGAAGCTTTCTTT. Translated, it gives CASSFGEGGTEAFF.

J is TRBJ1-2 and V is TRBV2, with a weak D call TRBD1 (6 bases). The CDR3 length is 13 residues. The V gene's germline CDR1 is SNHLY and CDR2 FYNNEI. Between the trimmed V and J ends, which lost 6 bases and 8 bases, there was a span of 16 bases. The CDR3 DNA follows: TGTGCCAGCAGGGGGGCCAGTAAAGGGGGCTACACCTTC. It codes for CASRGASKGGYTF.

V is TRBV7-2 and J is TRBJ2-7, with TRBD2 as a possible D gene (5 bases). Looked up from germline, CDR1 is SGHTA and CDR2 is FQGNSA. V lost 1 base and J lost 2, with 12 bases in between. The CDR3 totals 15 residues. DNA of the CDR3: TGTGCCAGCAGCTTAGGGCTAGCTTCCCCCTACGAGCAGTACTTC. Translating it yields CASSLGLASPYEQYF.

This clone was recorded once. The genes are TRBV7-2 and TRBJ2-1; 11 bases align to TRBD1. V lost 3 bases, J lost 4 bases, and 2 bases stayed unmatched. This CDR3 is built from 15 residues. Germline-derived CDR1 and CDR2 are SGHTA and FQGNSA. For the CDR3, the DNA is TGTGCCAGCAGCTTGGGACAGGGGGAGTACAATGAGCAGTTCTTC. Protein: CASSLGQGEYNEQFF.

The chain employs TRBV7-2 and TRBJ2-1; TRBD2 aligns across 8 bases. CDR3 length: 16 residues. V shed 5 bases, J shed 6 bases, and the junction held 12 bases outside the gene matches. CDR1 is SGHTA and CDR2 is FQGNSA in the germline V gene. The CDR3 loop reads CASSVRVGSGVNEQFF. The CDR3, as DNA: TGTGCCAGCAGCGTAAGGGTGGGTAGCGGGGTCAATGAGCAGTTCTTC.

V gene TRBV7-6 combines with J gene TRBJ2-1; D is undetermined. The CDR3 sequence is 14 residues long. Looked up from germline, CDR1 is SGHVS and CDR2 is FNYEAQ. The V gene lost 7 bases and the J gene lost 1 base, with 11 bases spanning the gap. The CDR3 here is CASTPPVSYNEQFF. DNA for the CDR3: TGTGCCAGCACCCCTCCCGTTTCCTACAATGAGCAGTTCTTC.

To note about this clone: The sample carries other DNA sequences with the same CDR3. The DNA of the CDR3 is TGCGCCAGCAGCTTATCGGGGGCCAGCAATCAGCCCCAGCATTTT. Translated, it gives CASSLSGASNQPQHF. The rearrangement uses TRBV5-1 and TRBJ1-5, with TRBD1 as a possible D gene (6 bases). With 2 bases removed from V and 1 base from J, the gap between germline ends came to 10 bases. The CDR3 spans 15 residues. The germline V gene encodes CDR1 SGHRS and CDR2 YFSETQ.

Comments on this clone: Distinct nucleotide sequences in the sample also encode this CDR3. The chain recombines TRBV5-1 with TRBJ1-3; a possible D gene is TRBD1 (5 bases). Germline V gives CDR1 SGHRS, CDR2 YFSETQ. The CDR3 contains 14 residues. The V gene lost 1 base and the J gene lost 0 bases, with 5 bases spanning the gap. The CDR3 DNA follows: TGCGCCAGCAGCTTGACAGGCTCTGGAAACACCATATATTTT. It specifies CASSLTGSGNTIYF.

This sequence joins TRBV28 and TRBJ2-5; no clear D. Trimming removed 5 bases at V and 6 bases at J, with 10 bases between. There are 12 residues in the CDR3. Germline loops: CDR1 MDHEN, CDR2 SYDVKM. CDR3 region: CASSLLQQTQYF. CDR3 coding DNA: TGTGCCAGCAGTCTCTTGCAGCAGACCCAGTACTTC.

V is TRBV7-2 and J is TRBJ1-1; 7 bases map to TRBD1. Germline V gives CDR1 SGHTA, CDR2 FQGNSA. The CDR3 loop spans 13 amino acids. V shed 5 bases, J shed 4 bases, and the junction held 4 bases outside the gene matches. For the CDR3, the DNA is TGTGCCAGCAGCCGTCAGGGGGGCACTGAAGCTTTCTTT. Encoded protein: CASSRQGGTEAFF.

The rearrangement links TRBV19 to TRBJ1-2; D is unclear. The length of the CDR3 is 15 residues. Germline V gene lookup returns CDR1 LNHDA and CDR2 SQIVND (reference sequence). V lost 5 bases and J lost 0, with 13 bases in between. CDR3 nucleotides: TGTGCCAGTAGTGGACGGACTGAAGCTAACTATGGCTACACCTTC. Its protein is CASSGRTEANYGYTF.

The CDR3 coding sequence is TGTGCCAGCAGGGACACCGGAGCCTCACCCCTCCACTTT. Translating it yields CASRDTGASPLHF. This rearrangement joins TRBV6-5 to TRBJ1-6; the D gene is possibly TRBD1 (5 bases). The germline gives CDR1 MNHEY, CDR2 SVGAGI. This CDR3 region has 13 residues. Trimming cost V 6 bases and J 10 bases, with 13 bases left between them.

The chain carries TRBV5-5 and TRBJ1-1; TRBD1 matches at 9 bases. The V gene end was trimmed by 2 bases and the J gene end by 3 bases; junction bases not matched to a gene: 5. The CDR3 contains 15 residues. CDR1 is SGHKS and CDR2 is YYEKEE in the germline V gene (reference sequence). CDR3: CASSFQQGAYTEAFF. The CDR3 region has the DNA TGTGCCAGCAGCTTTCAACAGGGGGCTTACACTGAAGCTTTCTTT.

CDR3 amino acids: CASRLEYRQGYNEQFF. CDR3 nucleotides: TGTGCAAGTCGCTTAGAATACAGACAGGGCTACAATGAGCAGTTCTTC. V usage is TRBV12-2 and J usage is TRBJ2-1; the table's D call of TRBD1 was not tested on the DNA. TRBV12-2 is annotated as a pseudogene. CDR3 length equals 16 residues.

The V call is TRBV4-3, the J call TRBJ2-5, with 9 bases matching TRBD2. Germline-derived CDR1 and CDR2 are LGHNA and YSLEER. This CDR3 has 15 residues. V lost 6 bases, J lost 3 bases, and 8 bases stayed unmatched. CDR3 in amino acids: CASSPNPSGEETQYF. The CDR3 nucleotides read TGCGCCAGCAGTCCGAACCCTAGCGGGGAAGAGACCCAGTACTTC.

CDR3 sequence (DNA): TGCAGCGTTGGGGATCAGGGGTGGTATGGCTACACCTTC. It specifies CSVGDQGWYGYTF. The rearrangement joins TRBV29-1 to TRBJ1-2; a weak D match, TRBD1 (6 bases). V was cut by 4 bases and J by 5 bases, with 14 bases left in between. This CDR3 comprises 13 residues. Germline CDR1 reads SQVTM; CDR2 reads ANQGSEA. Full variable domain (missing parts from reference TRBV29-1 and TRBJ1-2): SAVISQKPSRDICQRGTSLTIQCQVDSQVTMMFWYRQQPGQSLTLIATANQGSEATYESGFVIDKFPISRPNLTFSTLTVSNMSPEDSSIYLCSVGDQGWYGYTFGSGTRLTVV.

The V call is TRBV5-5, the J call TRBJ2-1; TRBD1 matches at 8 bases. Trimming removed 4 bases from V and 5 bases from J; junction bases left unmatched: 5. The CDR3 spans 14 residues. Germline V gene sequence: CDR1 SGHKS, CDR2 YYEKEE (reference sequence). The DNA for the CDR3 is TGTGCCAGCAGCACCGGGACAGGTAACAATGAGCAGTTCTTC. As protein: CASSTGTGNNEQFF. The entire variable domain, with the rest obtained from reference TRBV5-5 and TRBJ2-1, is as follows: DAGVTQSPTHLIKTRGQQVTLRCSPISGHKSVSWYQQVLGQGPQFIFQYYEKEERGRGNFPDRFSARQFPNYSSELNVNALLLGDSALYLCASSTGTGNNEQFFGPGTRLTVL.

The CDR3 reads CASRPPGGTEEAFF. Written as DNA, the CDR3 is TGTGCCAGCCGCCCCCCAGGGGGGACTGAAGAAGCTTTCTTT. The J gene is TRBJ1-1, the V gene TRBV28; TRBD1 aligns across 7 bases. In germline, CDR1 is MDHEN, CDR2 SYDVKM. This CDR3 region has 14 residues. Unmatched junction bases numbered 14, after V lost 8 bases and J lost 8 bases.

V gene TRBV4-3 combines with J gene TRBJ2-7; D may match TRBD1 or TRBD2 (6 bases each). Germline CDR1 and CDR2: LGHNA and YSLEER. This CDR3 region has 16 residues. V shed 0 bases and J shed 2 bases, with 14 bases lying between them. CDR3 DNA: TGCGCCAGCAGCCAAGAAGGGATAGGGGGGCCCTACGAGCAGTACTTC. Protein product: CASSQEGIGGPYEQYF.

This rearrangement joins TRBV25-1 to TRBJ2-2; 10 bases are shared with TRBD1. The CDR3 length is 15 residues. Looked up from germline, CDR1 is MGHDK and CDR2 is SYGVNS. J gave up 4 bases and V 4 bases, and 3 bases lay outside the gene matches. CDR3 coding DNA: TGTGCCAGCAGTGGCTGGACAGGGGGCACCGGGGAGCTGTTTTTT. It encodes CASSGWTGGTGELFF.

The chain carries TRBV3-1 (or the pseudogene TRBV3-2) and TRBJ1-1, with D unclear. CDR1 and CDR2 from the germline V gene are LGHDT and YNNKEL (reference sequence). Trimming stripped 1 base from V and 0 bases from J, with 6 bases between. The CDR3 extends over 14 amino acids. This CDR3 reads CASSQGGMNTEAFF. In nucleotides, the CDR3 is TGTGCCAGCAGCCAAGGGGGAATGAACACTGAAGCTTTCTTT.

V is TRBV4-1 and J is TRBJ2-7; 7 nucleotides align to TRBD1. Looked up from germline, CDR1 is MGHRA and CDR2 is YSYEKL. The CDR3 contains 16 residues. Losses at the gene ends were 3 bases for V and 0 bases for J; bases not matched to a gene: 8. CDR3 sequence (DNA): TGCGCCAGCAGCCAGAGGCCGACAGGGAGCTCCTACGAGCAGTACTTC. It specifies CASSQRPTGSSYEQYF.

The chain uses TRBV28 and TRBJ1-5, with D maybe TRBD1 (5 bases). This CDR3 has 13 residues. Germline V gene lookup returns CDR1 MDHEN and CDR2 SYDVKM. The V end lost 6 bases, the J end lost 9 bases, and 15 bases lay between the germline ends. The CDR3 DNA is TGTGCCAGCAGGGAGGGGTCCGTCCCGCCCCAGCATTTT. It codes for CASREGSVPPQHF.

This sequence joins TRBV4-2 and TRBJ2-3; the match to TRBD2 covers 14 bases. Germline CDR1 is LGHNA and CDR2 is YNFKEQ. This CDR3 contains 19 residues. The trim removed 1 base at V and 2 bases at J, leaving 8 bases unmatched. CDR3 bases: TGTGCCAGCAGCCAAGCATCGACTAGCGGGGGGGAGTACACAGATACGCAGTATTTT. It is translated as CASSQASTSGGEYTDTQYF.

This clone was counted a few times. This chain uses TRBV5-1 with TRBJ1-1, with D tentatively TRBD1 (5 bases). The CDR3 has 15 amino acids. The germline V gene encodes CDR1 SGHRS and CDR2 YFSETQ. Trimming stripped 0 bases from V and 0 bases from J, with 9 bases between. The chain's CDR3 is CASSLAPGMNTEAFF. As DNA, the CDR3 is TGCGCCAGCAGCTTGGCCCCAGGGATGAACACTGAAGCTTTCTTT.

This chain connects TRBV29-1 to TRBJ2-1, with TRBD1 as a possible D gene (5 bases). This CDR3 is built from 16 residues. Trimming removed 6 bases from V and 5 bases from J, with 23 bases in between. Germline V gives CDR1 SQVTM, CDR2 ANQGSEA. CDR3 in amino acids: CSVQGRITGPDNEQFF. CDR3 DNA sequence: TGCAGCGTCCAAGGAAGGATTACAGGACCAGACAATGAGCAGTTCTTC.

The chain carries TRBV4-3 and TRBJ1-1, with 10 nucleotides matching TRBD1. Germline V gene lookup returns CDR1 LGHNA and CDR2 YSLEER. The CDR3 runs to 13 residues. Germline trimming cut 1 base from V and 10 bases from J; bases unmatched to any gene: 3. Here the CDR3 reads CASSQATGGAAFF. CDR3 nucleotides: TGCGCCAGCAGCCAAGCGACAGGGGGCGCAGCTTTCTTT.